One T cell receptor beta chain is described in this entry. The sample is drawn from a study of blood T cell repertoires in COVID-19. Study-level background: Collection of acute and convalescent COVID-19 samples took place in the United States, Italy and Spain. From T cells, B-cell-depleted T cells, or PBMCs came the material, which was cDNA or gDNA.

This CDR3 has 15 residues. CDR1 and CDR2 (germline): SGHRS, YFSETQ. Trimming left V 4 bases short and J 2 bases short, with 15 bases between. The repertoire was sequenced with immunoSEQ multiplex PCR; TCRdb's copy has only in-frame clones and lacks some. The sample has around 250,000 clones, almost 85% seen once. Sequencing was done on a sample of peripheral blood. The TCR sequence derives from a woman aged 80 or over with acute or convalescent COVID-19. The chain employs TRBV5-1 and TRBJ1-2; no clear D. Here the CDR3 DNA reads TGCGCCAGCAGCCCCGTTTTGACTACGAACTATGGCTACACCTTC. As protein: CASSPVLTTNYGYTF.